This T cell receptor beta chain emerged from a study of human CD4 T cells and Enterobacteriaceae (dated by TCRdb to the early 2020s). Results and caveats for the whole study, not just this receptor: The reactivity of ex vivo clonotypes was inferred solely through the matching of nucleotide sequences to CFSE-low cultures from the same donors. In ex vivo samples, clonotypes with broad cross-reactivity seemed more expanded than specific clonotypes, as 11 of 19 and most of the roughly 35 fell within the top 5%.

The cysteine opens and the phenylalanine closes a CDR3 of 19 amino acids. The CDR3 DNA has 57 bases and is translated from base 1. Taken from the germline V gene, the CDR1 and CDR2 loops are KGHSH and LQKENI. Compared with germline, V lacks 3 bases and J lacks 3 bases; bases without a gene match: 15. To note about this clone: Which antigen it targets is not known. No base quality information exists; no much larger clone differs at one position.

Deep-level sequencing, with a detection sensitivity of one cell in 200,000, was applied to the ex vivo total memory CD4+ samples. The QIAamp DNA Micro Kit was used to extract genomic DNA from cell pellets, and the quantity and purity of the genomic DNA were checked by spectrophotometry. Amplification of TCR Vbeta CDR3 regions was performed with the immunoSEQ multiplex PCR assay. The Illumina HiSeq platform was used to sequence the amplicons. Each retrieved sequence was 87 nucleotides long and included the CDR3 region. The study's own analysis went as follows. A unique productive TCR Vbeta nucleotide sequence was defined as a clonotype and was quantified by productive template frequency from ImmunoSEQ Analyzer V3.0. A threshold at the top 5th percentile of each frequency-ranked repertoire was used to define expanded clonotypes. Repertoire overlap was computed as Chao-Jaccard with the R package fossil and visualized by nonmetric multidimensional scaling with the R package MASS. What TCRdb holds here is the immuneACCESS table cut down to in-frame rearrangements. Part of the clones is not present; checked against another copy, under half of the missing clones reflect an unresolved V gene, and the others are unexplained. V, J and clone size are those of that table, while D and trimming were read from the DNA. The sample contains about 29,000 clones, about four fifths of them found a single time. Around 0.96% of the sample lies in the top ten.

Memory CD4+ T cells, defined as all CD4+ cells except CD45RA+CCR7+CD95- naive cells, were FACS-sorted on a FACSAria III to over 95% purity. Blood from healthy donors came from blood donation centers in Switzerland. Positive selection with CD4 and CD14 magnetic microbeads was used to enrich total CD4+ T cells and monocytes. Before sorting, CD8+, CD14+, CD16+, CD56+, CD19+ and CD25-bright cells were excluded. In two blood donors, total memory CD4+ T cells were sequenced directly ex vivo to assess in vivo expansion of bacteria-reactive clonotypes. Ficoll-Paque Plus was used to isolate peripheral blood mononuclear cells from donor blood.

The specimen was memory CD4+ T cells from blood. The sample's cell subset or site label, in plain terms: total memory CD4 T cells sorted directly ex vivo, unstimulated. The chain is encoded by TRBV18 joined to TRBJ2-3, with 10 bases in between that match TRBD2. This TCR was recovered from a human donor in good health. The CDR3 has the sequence CASSPPLAGARPGTDTQYF. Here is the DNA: TGTGCCAGCTCACCCCCCCTAGCGGGGGCCCGCCCAGGTACAGATACGCAGTATTTT.